This T cell receptor beta chain comes out of a study of primary melanoma T cells and metastatic recurrence. CDR3 length: 14 amino acids. CDR1 is LNHDA and CDR2 is SQIVND in the germline V gene (reference sequence). Trimming shortened V by 7 bases and J by 3 bases, and 10 bases separated the two germline ends. Profiled with immunoSEQ multiplex PCR; TCRdb holds only in-frame clones, not every one. The sample yields 250 to 400 clones, around 67% seen once. This clone has only a few counts. This TCR derives from a human donor with melanoma. Specimen: melanoma tumor tissue. J is TRBJ2-6 and V is TRBV19; D tentatively reads TRBD1 or TRBD2 (5 bases each). The DNA of the CDR3 is TGTGCCAGTACCCTGAGGGGTGGGGCCAACGTCCTGACTTTC. Its protein product is CASTLRGGANVLTF.